Listed below are T cell receptor beta chains from one sample, sequenced in a study of cytomegalovirus exposure and HLA in healthy donors. Data came from immunoSEQ multiplex PCR; TCRdb stores just in-frame clones and leaves some out. This repertoire shows 100,000 or so clones, 13% to 15% found once; its top ten account for around 0.86%. The sequencing sample was made of PBMCs. These receptor sequences come from a female donor in good health and CMV-seronegative. The CDR3 runs from the conserved cysteine through the conserved F or W. The D gene is left open where the match is weak. Clone size appears in some rows only: once, few, many, or a class for an expanded clone.

CDR3nt,CDR3aa,v_gene,j_gene,d_gene,abundance
TGCGCCAGCAGCTTGAGGGACAGGGGGCCCGAGCAGTACTTC,CASSLRDRGPEQYF,TRBV5-1,TRBJ2-7,TRBD1,-
TGTGCCACCAGCAGCAGTCCCAACAGGGGCATTGGGACTGAAGCTTTCTTT,CATSSSPNRGIGTEAFF,TRBV15,TRBJ1-1,TRBD1,-
TGTGCCAGCAGCTCAATTAGCGGGGATCGCGGCGGGGAGCTGTTTTTT,CASSSISGDRGGELFF,TRBV11-3,TRBJ2-2,TRBD2,-
TGTGCCAGTAACTGGCGGGGGGACACCGGGGAGCTGTTTTTT,CASNWRGDTGELFF,TRBV19,TRBJ2-2,TRBD2,-
TGTGCCTGGAGTGTACAAGGGGCAGATACGCAGTATTTT,CAWSVQGADTQYF,TRBV30,TRBJ2-3,-,-
TGTGCCATCAAACCTTCAGGAACCGCCTACGAGCAGTACTTC,CAIKPSGTAYEQYF,TRBV6-1,TRBJ2-7,-,-
TGTGCCAGCAGCTTAGCAGGGGCCCAGCCCCAGCATTTT,CASSLAGAQPQHF,TRBV11-2,TRBJ1-5,-,few
TGTGCCAGCAGCCTGACGGCGGTGGGGGGACAAGAGACCCAGTACTTC,CASSLTAVGGQETQYF,TRBV7-9,TRBJ2-5,-,few
TGTGCCAGCAGCTTGGTAGCTTCCCTACCCAGGGATGGCTACACCTTC,CASSLVASLPRDGYTF,TRBV5-6,TRBJ1-2,-,-
TGTGCCAGCAGACGACAGAATAACCCTTGGGAGCAGTACTTC,CASRRQNNPWEQYF,TRBV6-5,TRBJ2-7,-,few
TGTGCCAGCAGCTCGGCAACAGGGCCACAGGGAGCTTTCTTT,CASSSATGPQGAFF,TRBV13,TRBJ1-1,-,-
TGTGCCTGGAGTGTGTGGGGGGGTCAGCCCCAGCATTTT,CAWSVWGGQPQHF,TRBV30,TRBJ1-5,-,-
TGTGCCAGCAGTCGCACCCTATACGAGCAGTACTTC,CASSRTLYEQYF,TRBV6-6,TRBJ2-7,-,-
TGTGCCAGTAGTACAGGGTTAGGGCAGTACTTC,CASSTGLGQYF,TRBV19,TRBJ2-4,-,-
TGTGCCAGCAGCTTAGCGGGGACGGGGGGGGCGGAGACCCAGTACTTC,CASSLAGTGGAETQYF,TRBV7-9,TRBJ2-5,TRBD2,few
TGTGCCTGGAGTAAAGACAGGGGTGAGACCCAGTACTTC,CAWSKDRGETQYF,TRBV30,TRBJ2-5,TRBD1,-
TGTGCCAGCAGTCGGAGTCAGGGTCGCGTCACTGAAGCTTTCTTT,CASSRSQGRVTEAFF,TRBV6-1,TRBJ1-1,-,few
TGTGCCAGCAGTCCTGTCCTAGCTTGGGTCAAAGAGACCCAGTACTTC,CASSPVLAWVKETQYF,TRBV27,TRBJ2-5,-,few
TGCACCAGACCTCACAGGAACCTCTATGGCTACACCTTC,CTRPHRNLYGYTF,TRBV1,TRBJ1-2,-,-
TGCAGCGGCAGGGAAGGACACGAGCAGTACTTC,CSGREGHEQYF,TRBV29-1,TRBJ2-7,-,-
TGTGCCAGCAGTGAATTGAGCTCGGGACAGGGTGAAGCTTTCTTT,CASSELSSGQGEAFF,TRBV25-1,TRBJ1-1,TRBD1,few
TGTGCCAGCAGCCAACGGTCCGTTAAACGCTACTACGAGCAGTACTTC,CASSQRSVKRYYEQYF,TRBV14,TRBJ2-7,-,few
TGTGCCAGCAGCCCCGAGAAGCGGGGGTGGTCCTACGAGCAGTACTTC,CASSPEKRGWSYEQYF,TRBV12-1,TRBJ2-7,-,-
TGCAGCGTCGTACTAGCGGTTCCCTACAATGAGCAGTTCTTC,CSVVLAVPYNEQFF,TRBV29-1,TRBJ2-1,TRBD2,-
TGTGCCAGCAGCTTAGCTGGCGGGGGGTTCGACACAGATACGCAGTATTTT,CASSLAGGGFDTDTQYF,TRBV7-2,TRBJ2-3,TRBD2,few
TGTGCCACCAGCCGGGATTCCCCGGGACTAGTTGATGAGCAGTTCTTC,CATSRDSPGLVDEQFF,TRBV15,TRBJ2-1,TRBD2,few
TGCGCCAGCAGCCAAGATTGGGGCCAGCCCCAGCATTTT,CASSQDWGQPQHF,TRBV4-3,TRBJ1-5,-,few
TGTGCCAGCAGCCAATCTTTTAGGGCAGGGGATGGCTACACCTTC,CASSQSFRAGDGYTF,TRBV16,TRBJ1-2,-,-
TGTGCCACCCGGACTAGCGGACCCACAGATACGCAGTATTTT,CATRTSGPTDTQYF,TRBV2,TRBJ2-3,TRBD2,few
TGTGCCAGCAGTGCCCAGACAGGGGCCTACGAGCAGTACTTC,CASSAQTGAYEQYF,TRBV2,TRBJ2-7,TRBD1,-
TGTGCCAGCAGTGGGGTCGGGACAGGGAGAGAGACCCAGTACTTC,CASSGVGTGRETQYF,TRBV6-1,TRBJ2-5,TRBD1,-
TGCGCCAGCAGCTTGGATAACAGAAACACCGGGGAGCTGTTTTTT,CASSLDNRNTGELFF,TRBV5-1,TRBJ2-2,-,few
TGTGCCAGCAGCTTAAAACAGGCGAGCGAGCAGTACTTC,CASSLKQASEQYF,TRBV7-3,TRBJ2-7,-,-
TGTGCTAGCAGCTTAATTCGTAGGAGGCAGGATGATCCCTACGAGCAGTACTTC,CASSLIRRRQDDPYEQYF,TRBV7-7,TRBJ2-7,-,-
TGTGCCAGCAGCGAATATAGCGGGATGTTGTACAATGAGCAGTTCTTC,CASSEYSGMLYNEQFF,TRBV9,TRBJ2-1,TRBD2,few
TGCGCCAGCAGCGGGGGAGGGACAGGTTACGAGCAGTACTTC,CASSGGGTGYEQYF,TRBV5-1,TRBJ2-7,-,few
TGCGCCAGCAGCAACCCGACCGGGACTAGGTCCTACGAGCAGTACTTC,CASSNPTGTRSYEQYF,TRBV5-1,TRBJ2-7,TRBD2,few
TGCGCCAGCAGCCAAGAAGGCGGGTCAAGTTCACCCCTCCACTTT,CASSQEGGSSSPLHF,TRBV4-3,TRBJ1-6,-,-
TGTGCCAGCAGTTTTAATGGTTTTGGCAGGGGCTTAGGGAACTATGGCTACACCTTC,CASSFNGFGRGLGNYGYTF,TRBV27,TRBJ1-2,-,few
TGTGCCATCAGTGTCCGGGAGAACACTGAAGCTTTCTTT,CAISVRENTEAFF,TRBV10-3,TRBJ1-1,-,-
TGTGCCTGGAGTACCAGGCGAGGGCCGCTTGGGACAGATACGCAGTATTTT,CAWSTRRGPLGTDTQYF,TRBV30,TRBJ2-3,-,few
TGTGCCAGCAGACCACAGGGGGTGGGGAGGGCCCAGTACTTC,CASRPQGVGRAQYF,TRBV28,TRBJ2-5,-,few
TGTGCCAGCAGGGTGTGGGACAGGACAATGAACACTGAAGCTTTCTTT,CASRVWDRTMNTEAFF,TRBV7-9,TRBJ1-1,TRBD1,few
TGTGCCAGCAGCGCCAGCGGTAGGCGGGGGGGCTCCGGCAAGTCCTACAATGAGCAGTTCTTC,CASSASGRRGGSGKSYNEQFF,TRBV9,TRBJ2-1,TRBD2,-
TGTGCCAGCAGCGAGACAGGGGGCCGTCTTGGCTACACCTTC,CASSETGGRLGYTF,TRBV27,TRBJ1-2,TRBD1,-
TGTGCCAGCAGCTTGGTTTCCACCCAGTCCGAGCAGTACTTC,CASSLVSTQSEQYF,TRBV7-2,TRBJ2-7,-,few
TGTGCTAGTGGTTTGTTAGGGAGCGGCGACGAGCAGTACTTC,CASGLLGSGDEQYF,TRBV12-5,TRBJ2-7,-,few
TGTGCCAGCCGAGATCTGAGGAACACTGAAGCTTTCTTT,CASRDLRNTEAFF,TRBV6-5,TRBJ1-1,-,few
TGTGCCCGCGCGGGACTAGCGGGAGTGGATGCGGAGACCCAGTACTTC,CARAGLAGVDAETQYF,TRBV9,TRBJ2-5,TRBD2,-
TGTGCCAGCAGCTTGGATACAGGCCAAGAGACCCAGTACTTC,CASSLDTGQETQYF,TRBV5-4,TRBJ2-5,-,few
TGTGCCAGCAGCCTTGCCCAGGGAAGGCACACTGAAGCTTTCTTT,CASSLAQGRHTEAFF,TRBV7-2,TRBJ1-1,-,few
TGTGCCAGCAGCTGGGGACAGGGTATAAGCTCTGGGGCCAACGTCCTGACTTTC,CASSWGQGISSGANVLTF,TRBV5-4,TRBJ2-6,TRBD1,few
TGCAGCGTTGACCTTCCGGGACTAGCGGGAGTGGGCTACGAGCAGTACTTC,CSVDLPGLAGVGYEQYF,TRBV29-1,TRBJ2-7,TRBD2,-
TGTGCCAGCAGCTTGAGGGCTAGCGGAAACAATGAGCAGTTCTTC,CASSLRASGNNEQFF,TRBV5-8,TRBJ2-1,TRBD2,-
TGTGCCAGCAGCCGCGGGGCTAGCGGGAGGGCCAGCTCCTACGAGCAGTACTTC,CASSRGASGRASSYEQYF,TRBV5-4,TRBJ2-7,TRBD2,few
TGTGCCAGCAGGGTCGGACAGGGGGTCGTTTACGAGCAGTACTTC,CASRVGQGVVYEQYF,TRBV6-5,TRBJ2-7,TRBD1,-
TGTGCCAGTAGCCCGCGTGGGCGCGACTATGGCTACACCTTC,CASSPRGRDYGYTF,TRBV19,TRBJ1-2,-,few
TGTGCCAGCAGCCTTCTAAAGAACACTGAAGCTTTCTTT,CASSLLKNTEAFF,TRBV14,TRBJ1-1,-,few
TGTGCCACCAGCAGAGCCAACAGGGGAGGAACTGAAGCTTTCTTT,CATSRANRGGTEAFF,TRBV15,TRBJ1-1,TRBD1,few